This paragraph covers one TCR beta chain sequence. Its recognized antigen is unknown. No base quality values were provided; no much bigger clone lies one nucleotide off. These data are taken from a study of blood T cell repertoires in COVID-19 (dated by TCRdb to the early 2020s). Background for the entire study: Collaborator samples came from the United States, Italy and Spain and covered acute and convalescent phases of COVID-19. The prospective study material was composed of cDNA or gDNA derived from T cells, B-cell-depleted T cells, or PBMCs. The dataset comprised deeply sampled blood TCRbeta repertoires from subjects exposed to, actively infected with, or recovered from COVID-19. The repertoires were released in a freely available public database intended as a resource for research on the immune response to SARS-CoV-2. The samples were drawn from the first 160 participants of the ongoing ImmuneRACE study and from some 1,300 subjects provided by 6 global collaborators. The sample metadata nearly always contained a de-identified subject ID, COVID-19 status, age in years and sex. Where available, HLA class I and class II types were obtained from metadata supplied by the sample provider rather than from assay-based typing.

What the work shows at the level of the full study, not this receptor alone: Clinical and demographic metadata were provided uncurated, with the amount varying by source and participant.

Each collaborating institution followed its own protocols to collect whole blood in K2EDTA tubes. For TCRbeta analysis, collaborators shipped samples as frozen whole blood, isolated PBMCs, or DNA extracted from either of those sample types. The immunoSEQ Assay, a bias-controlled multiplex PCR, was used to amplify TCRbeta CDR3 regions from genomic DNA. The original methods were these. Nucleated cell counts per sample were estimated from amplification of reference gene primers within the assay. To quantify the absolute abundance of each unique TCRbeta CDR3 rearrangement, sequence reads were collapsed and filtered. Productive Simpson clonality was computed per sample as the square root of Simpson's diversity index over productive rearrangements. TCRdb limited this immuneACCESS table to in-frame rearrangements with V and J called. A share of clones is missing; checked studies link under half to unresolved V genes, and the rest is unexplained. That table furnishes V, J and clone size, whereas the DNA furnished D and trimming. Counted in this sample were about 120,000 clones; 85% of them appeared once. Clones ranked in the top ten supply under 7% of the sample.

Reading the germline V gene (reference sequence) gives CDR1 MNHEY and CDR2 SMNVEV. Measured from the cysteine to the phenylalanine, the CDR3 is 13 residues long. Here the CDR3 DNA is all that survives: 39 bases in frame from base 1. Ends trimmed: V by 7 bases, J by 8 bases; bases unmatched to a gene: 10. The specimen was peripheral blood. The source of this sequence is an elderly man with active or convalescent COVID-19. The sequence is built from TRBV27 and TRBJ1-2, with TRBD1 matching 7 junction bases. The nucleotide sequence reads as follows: TGTGCCAGCACCCCAAACAGGGGAAGCGGCTACACCTTC. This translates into CASTPNRGSGYTF.